The 17 T cell receptor beta chains given below trace back to one sample, sequenced in a study of identical twins. TCRdb called the 5' RACE reads again in MiXCR, with one record for every CDR3 protein. The data show some 230,000 distinct CDR3 sequences, with 6.5% seen just once and more than 12% held by the top ten. These data were likewise used in another study, on T cells expressing NK-cell markers.

The sequencing sample was made of CD8+ T cells sorted from blood. The receptors come from a woman under 30 in good health.

The chain combines TRBV5-5 with TRBJ2-7; 8 nucleotides agree with TRBD1. In germline, CDR1 is SGHKS, CDR2 YYEKEE (reference sequence). J gave up 2 bases and V 4 bases, and 8 bases lay outside the gene matches. The CDR3 is 15 residues long. CDR3 sequence: CASSRTGPNTYEQYF. For the CDR3, the DNA is TGTGCCAGCAGCAGGACAGGGCCTAACACCTACGAGCAGTACTTC.

The chain links TRBV7-6 to TRBJ2-3, with TRBD2 identical over 12 bases. This CDR3 spans 15 amino acids. The germline V gene has CDR1 SGHVS and CDR2 FNYEAQ. V shed 4 bases and J 4 bases; nucleotides not matched to a gene: 3. CDR3 sequence (DNA): TGTGCCAGCAGCTCCCGACTAGCGGGAGCAGATACGCAGTATTTT. As protein: CASSSRLAGADTQYF.

This clonotype appeared many times. V is TRBV5-5 and J is TRBJ2-2; no definite D call. CDR1 SGHKS and CDR2 YYEKEE come from the germline V gene (reference sequence). The CDR3 length is 13 residues. V was clipped by 3 bases and J by 5 bases, with 8 bases between them. The CDR3 bases are TGTGCCAGCAGCTCGTATCTTACCGGGGAGCTGTTTTTT. This codes for CASSSYLTGELFF.

This chain uses TRBV9 with TRBJ2-2, with D possibly called TRBD1 or TRBD2 (5 bases each). CDR1 is SGDLS and CDR2 is YYNGEE in the germline V gene. The CDR3 covers 21 residues. V lost 1 base and J 2 bases, leaving 27 bases between the germline ends. The CDR3 nucleotides are TGTGCCAGCAGCGTACCCGGGGCAGGCGATCCCCGGGAAACTAACACCGGGGAGCTGTTTTTT. Amino acids: CASSVPGAGDPRETNTGELFF.

Ten or more counts support this clonotype. V usage is TRBV6-2 or TRBV6-3 and J usage is TRBJ2-3, with D unresolved. Germline loops: CDR1 MNHEY, CDR2 SVGEGT. The CDR3 is 12 residues long. Between the trimmed V and J ends, which lost 4 bases and 2 bases, there was a span of 4 bases. DNA of the CDR3: TGTGCCAGCAGTTTCAACACAGATACGCAGTATTTT. Its translation is CASSFNTDTQYF.

This chain connects TRBV6-2 or TRBV6-3 to TRBJ1-2; the D is unclear. Deletions cut 9 bases from V and 2 bases from J, with 22 bases between. Germline-derived CDR1 and CDR2 are MNHEY and SVGEGT. CDR3 size: 16 residues. For the CDR3, the DNA is TGTGCCAGTTCCTCAACGATCCGGATCGAGAACTATGGCTACACCTTC. This encodes CASSSTIRIENYGYTF.

This clonotype has more than one count but fewer than ten. This sequence joins TRBV19 and TRBJ1-2, with TRBD1 as a possible D gene (5 bases). Germline lookup yields CDR1 LNHDA and CDR2 SQIVND (reference sequence). The V and J ends lost 4 bases and 0 bases respectively, with 15 bases between them. This CDR3 is 16 amino acids long. This chain's CDR3 is CASSTSGRVTNYGYTF. CDR3 DNA sequence: TGTGCCAGTAGTACCTCAGGCAGGGTTACTAACTATGGCTACACCTTC. The variable domain in full, with the rest retrieved from reference TRBV19 and TRBJ1-2, is DGGITQSPKYLFRKEGQNVTLSCEQNLNHDAMYWYRQDPGQGLRLIYYSQIVNDFQKGDIAEGYSVSREKKESFPLTVTSAQKNPTAFYLCASSTSGRVTNYGYTFGSGTRLTVV.

The chain recombines TRBV6-5 with TRBJ2-1; possibly TRBD1 for D (5 bases). The V gene lost 2 bases and the J gene lost 2 bases, with 10 bases spanning the gap. The CDR3 spans 15 residues. Germline V gene sequence: CDR1 MNHEY, CDR2 SVGAGI. CDR3 sequence: CASSYDDSTYNEQFF. The CDR3 coding sequence is TGTGCCAGCAGTTACGATGACAGCACCTACAATGAGCAGTTCTTC.

The sample holds a few counts of this clonotype. The J gene is TRBJ1-1, the V gene TRBV7-2; no reliable D call. The V end lost 0 bases, the J end lost 7 bases, and 9 bases lay between the germline ends. The CDR3 consists of 13 residues. Germline V gene sequence: CDR1 SGHTA, CDR2 FQGNSA. The CDR3 spells CASSLASAYEAFF. CDR3 in DNA: TGTGCCAGCAGCTTAGCCAGCGCCTATGAAGCTTTCTTT.

This clonotype was picked up a small number of times. This chain connects TRBV4-3 to TRBJ2-5; 8 bases are shared with TRBD1. V gave up 1 base and J gave up 1 base; unmatched junction bases: 2. This CDR3 region has 15 residues. Germline CDR1 and CDR2: LGHNA and YSLEER. The CDR3 coding sequence is TGCGCCAGCAGCCAAGCCCAGGGGGCCCAAGAGACCCAGTACTTC. This gives the protein CASSQAQGAQETQYF.

This clonotype was observed at least ten times. The rearrangement joins TRBV18 to TRBJ2-1, with D hard to call. CDR3 length: 11 amino acids. Germline V gene lookup returns CDR1 KGHSH and CDR2 LQKENI. V lost 3 bases and J 10 bases, leaving 7 bases between the germline ends. CDR3 sequence reads: CASSPGREQFF. In nucleotides, the CDR3 is TGTGCCAGCTCACCCGGACGGGAGCAGTTCTTC.

The chain joins TRBV19 to TRBJ2-1; 7 bases agree with TRBD2. V lost 10 bases to trimming and J lost 3 bases; unmatched junction nucleotides: 12. The CDR3 contains 15 residues. Germline loops: CDR1 LNHDA, CDR2 SQIVND (reference sequence). CDR3 region: CATRLPGGSYNEQFF. For the CDR3, the DNA is TGTGCCACGCGCCTTCCGGGCGGGAGCTACAATGAGCAGTTCTTC.

This clonotype turned up a few times. J is TRBJ2-5 and V is TRBV25-1; D call uncertain. CDR1 is MGHDK, CDR2 SYGVNS, per germline. The CDR3 runs to 11 residues. The germline V and J ends were trimmed by 11 bases and 4 bases, with 11 bases remaining between them. The CDR3 sequence: CALGVGETQYF. Here the CDR3 DNA reads TGTGCCCTAGGAGTAGGAGAGACCCAGTACTTC. Full variable domain (outside the CDR3, taken from reference TRBV25-1 and TRBJ2-5): EADIYQTPRYLVIGTGKKITLECSQTMGHDKMYWYQQDPGMELHLIHYSYGVNSTEKGDLSSESTVSRIRTEHFPLTLESARPSHTSQYLCALGVGETQYFGPGTRLLVL.

This clonotype occurred a few times. The chain combines TRBV6-1 with TRBJ2-2; 12 bases line up with TRBD2. The germline gives CDR1 MNHNS, CDR2 SASEGT. The J segment lost 6 bases and the V segment lost 6 bases, leaving 8 bases of the junction unmatched. The CDR3 runs to 16 residues. For the CDR3, the DNA is TGTGCCAGCAGCCCAAGACTAGCGGGAGTCTCCGGGGAGCTGTTTTTT. Residues: CASSPRLAGVSGELFF.

There are many counts of this clonotype. The gene calls are TRBV24-1 and TRBJ2-1, with 11 bases aligning to TRBD2. Unmatched junction bases numbered 13, after V lost 4 bases and J lost 9 bases. CDR3 length equals 17 residues. Germline loops: CDR1 KGHDR, CDR2 SFDVKD. CDR3 sequence: CATSDGVTSGRRVEQFF. CDR3 sequence (DNA): TGTGCCACCAGTGACGGGGTTACTAGCGGGAGAAGGGTTGAGCAGTTCTTC.

The chain links TRBV9 to TRBJ2-7; D could derive from TRBD1 or TRBD2 (6 bases each). The CDR3 contains 15 residues. Germline V CDR1 and CDR2: SGDLS, YYNGEE. V was cut by 3 bases and J by 2 bases, with 15 bases left in between. CDR3 sequence: CASSGGATVAYEQYF. The CDR3 DNA sequence: TGTGCCAGCAGCGGGGGGGCGACTGTCGCCTACGAGCAGTACTTC. The variable domain in full, with the rest retrieved from reference TRBV9 and TRBJ2-7, is DSGVTQTPKHLITATGQRVTLRCSPRSGDLSVYWYQQSLDQGLQFLIQYYNGEERAKGNILERFSAQQFPDLHSELNLSSLELGDSALYFCASSGGATVAYEQYFGPGTRLTVT.

This clonotype was seen many times. The chain uses TRBV9 and TRBJ2-7; the D gene is possibly TRBD2 (7 bases). Germline-derived CDR1 and CDR2 are SGDLS and YYNGEE. Trimming shortened V by 3 bases and J by 4 bases, and 11 bases separated the two germline ends. The CDR3 has 13 residues. The CDR3, as DNA: TGTGCCAGCAGCGAGGGGGGGGGATACGAGCAGTACTTC. Protein: CASSEGGGYEQYF.